Sequencing of this TCR beta chain was carried out in a study of T cell responses to AZD1222 COVID-19 vaccine. Study results and caveats: At 160-218 and 743-854, vaccine-associated CD4 TCRs were dominant, and they spanned spike.

The germline gives CDR1 MDHEN, CDR2 SYDVKM. The ends lost 1 base at V and 0 bases at J; junction bases unmatched: 8. The CDR3 has 17 residues. As to this clone: The antigen is unknown.

Assay used: immunoSEQ multiplex PCR; TCRdb lists only in-frame clones, some missing. The sample carries about 110,000 clones, about 85% recorded once. The chain is built from TRBV28 and TRBJ1-1; 7 bases match TRBD1. This clonotype was obtained from an adult who received the AZD1222 COVID-19 vaccine. This specimen was peripheral blood, taken 28 days after the second AZD1222 dose. This CDR3 reads CASSLSGRGRMNTEAFF. Written as DNA, the CDR3 is TGTGCCAGCAGTTTATCAGGCAGGGGGAGGATGAACACTGAAGCTTTCTTT.